This entry describes one TCR beta chain. MiXCR was run by TCRdb on the RT-PCR reads, yielding one entry per CDR3 protein. Altogether more than 15,000 distinct CDR3 sequences are present, roughly three quarters being singletons, with the ten largest covering roughly 2.7%. The data belong to a study of yellow fever vaccine responses in identical twins. Unmatched junction bases numbered 8, after V lost 6 bases and J lost 1 base. CDR1 and CDR2 (germline): DFQATT, SNEGSKA (reference sequence). This CDR3 spans 16 amino acids. The chain carries TRBV20-1 and TRBJ2-5, with 13 positions matching TRBD2. The specimen was T cells from blood (PBMCs), unsorted or a sorted subset (not recorded which), collected before or after yellow fever vaccination (not recorded which). The TCR comes from a woman aged 18 to 35 who received the yellow fever vaccine. CDR3 bases: TGCAGTGCAAAGACTAGCGGGAGGCCCACCCAAGAGACCCAGTACTTC. It encodes CSAKTSGRPTQETQYF.